This T cell receptor beta chain was obtained from a study of blood T cell repertoires in COVID-19 (dated by TCRdb to the early 2020s). For the study in its entirety: Samples covering the acute and convalescent phases of COVID-19 were provided by collaborators in the United States, Italy and Spain. The prospective study material was composed of cDNA or gDNA derived from T cells, B-cell-depleted T cells, or PBMCs. Subjects who had been exposed to COVID-19, were actively infected with it, or had recovered from it provided the deeply sampled blood TCRbeta repertoires that made up the dataset. The repertoires were released in a freely available public database intended as a resource for research on the immune response to SARS-CoV-2. Samples came from the ongoing ImmuneRACE study (first 160 participants) plus 1,254 subjects from 6 global collaborators. A de-identified subject ID, COVID-19 status, age in years and sex were almost always included in the sample metadata. HLA class I and class II types, where available, came from metadata supplied by the sample provider rather than from assay-based typing.

Remarks on this clone: Its target antigen remains unknown. There are no base qualities to consult, and no much larger clone falls within one base.

After removal of 3 bases from V and 4 bases from J, the junction retains 6 bases not matched to a gene. The CDR3 runs 14 amino acids, cysteine and phenylalanine included. The sequence is cut down to CDR3 DNA, 42 bases in frame from base 1. As encoded in the germline V gene, CDR1 is SGHRS while CDR2 is YFSETQ. TCRbeta CDR3 regions were amplified from genomic DNA using the immunoSEQ Assay, a bias-controlled multiplex PCR. In the original analysis: The number of nucleated cells in each sample was estimated from the amplification of reference gene primers within the assay. To quantify the absolute abundance of each unique TCRbeta CDR3 rearrangement, sequence reads were collapsed and filtered. For each sample, productive Simpson clonality was calculated as the square root of Simpson's diversity index across productive rearrangements. The table was pulled from immuneACCESS by TCRdb, which kept in-frame rearrangements only. Such tables lose some clones; where checked, under half of the loss comes from unresolved V genes, and the rest has no known cause. Clonal size and the V and J genes are those of that table, whereas D and trimming came from the DNA. This sample gives around 140,000 clones in total; over 80% of them show up just once. Roughly 1.5% of the sample goes to the ten largest clones.

Summary of the overall study and its limitations: The quantity of clinical and demographic metadata differed by source and by participant and was supplied without curation.

Each collaborating institution followed its own protocols to collect whole blood in K2EDTA tubes. For TCRbeta analysis, collaborators shipped samples as frozen whole blood, isolated PBMCs, or DNA extracted from either of those sample types. The clonotype was recovered from a woman aged 50 to 65 with acute or convalescent COVID-19. The sequenced sample consisted of peripheral blood. The chain couples TRBV5-1 to TRBJ1-2; 7 junctional bases match TRBD1. The base sequence is TGCGCCAGCAGCTCCGACAGGGTTGCCTATGGCTACACCTTC. Translation gives CASSSDRVAYGYTF. Full variable domain (CDR3 extended with the reference TRBV5-1 and TRBJ1-2 proteins): KAGVTQTPRYLIKTRGQQVTLSCSPISGHRSVSWYQQTPGQGLQFLFEYFSETQRNKGNFPGRFSGRQFSNSRSEMNVSTLELGDSALYLCASSSDRVAYGYTFGSGTRLTVV.